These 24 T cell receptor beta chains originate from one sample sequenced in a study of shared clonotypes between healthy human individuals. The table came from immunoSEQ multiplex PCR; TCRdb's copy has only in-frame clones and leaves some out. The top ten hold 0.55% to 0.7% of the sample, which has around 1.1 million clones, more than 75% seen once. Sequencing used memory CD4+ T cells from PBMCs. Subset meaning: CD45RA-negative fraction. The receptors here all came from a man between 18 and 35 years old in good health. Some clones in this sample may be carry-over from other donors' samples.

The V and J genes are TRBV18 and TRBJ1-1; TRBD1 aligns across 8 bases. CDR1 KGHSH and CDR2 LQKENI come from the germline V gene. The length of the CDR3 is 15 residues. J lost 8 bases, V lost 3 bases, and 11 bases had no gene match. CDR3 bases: TGTGCCAGCTCACCCCAGGGACAGGTAATGAGAGAAGCTTTCTTT. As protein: CASSPQGQVMREAFF.

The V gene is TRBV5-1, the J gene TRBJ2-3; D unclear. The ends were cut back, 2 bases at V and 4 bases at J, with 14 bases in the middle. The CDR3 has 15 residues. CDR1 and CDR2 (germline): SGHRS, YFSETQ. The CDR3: CASSFNIPTPDTQYF. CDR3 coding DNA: TGCGCCAGCAGCTTTAACATCCCCACCCCAGATACGCAGTATTTT. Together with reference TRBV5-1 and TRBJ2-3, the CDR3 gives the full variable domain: KAGVTQTPRYLIKTRGQQVTLSCSPISGHRSVSWYQQTPGQGLQFLFEYFSETQRNKGNFPGRFSGRQFSNSRSEMNVSTLELGDSALYLCASSFNIPTPDTQYFGPGTRLTVL.

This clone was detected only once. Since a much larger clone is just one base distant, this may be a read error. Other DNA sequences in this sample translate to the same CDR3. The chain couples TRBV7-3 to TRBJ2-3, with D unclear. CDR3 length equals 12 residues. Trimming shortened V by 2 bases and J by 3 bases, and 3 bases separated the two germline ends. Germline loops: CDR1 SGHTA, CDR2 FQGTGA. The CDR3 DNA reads TGTGCCAGCAGCTTAGGGACAGATACGCAGTATTTT. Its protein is CASSLGTDTQYF.

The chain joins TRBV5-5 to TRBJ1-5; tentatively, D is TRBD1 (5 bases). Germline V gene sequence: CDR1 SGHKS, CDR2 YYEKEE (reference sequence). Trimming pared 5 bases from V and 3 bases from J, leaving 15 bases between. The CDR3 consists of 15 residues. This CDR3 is CASSSGGGTNQPQHF. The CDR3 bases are TGTGCCAGCAGTTCCGGCGGCGGGACCAATCAGCCCCAGCATTTT.

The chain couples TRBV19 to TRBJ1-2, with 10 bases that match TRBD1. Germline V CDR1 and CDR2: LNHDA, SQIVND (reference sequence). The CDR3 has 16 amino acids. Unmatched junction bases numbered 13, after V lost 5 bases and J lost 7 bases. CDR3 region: CASSETGTGAQGGYTF. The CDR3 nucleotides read TGTGCCAGTAGTGAAACCGGGACAGGGGCACAGGGTGGCTACACCTTC.

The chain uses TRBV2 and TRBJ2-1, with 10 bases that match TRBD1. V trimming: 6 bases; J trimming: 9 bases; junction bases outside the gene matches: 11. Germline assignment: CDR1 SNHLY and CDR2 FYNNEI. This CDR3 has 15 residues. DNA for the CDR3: TGTGCCAGCAGGAGACCGGGACAGGGGCGCGTTGAGCAGTTCTTC. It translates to CASRRPGQGRVEQFF.

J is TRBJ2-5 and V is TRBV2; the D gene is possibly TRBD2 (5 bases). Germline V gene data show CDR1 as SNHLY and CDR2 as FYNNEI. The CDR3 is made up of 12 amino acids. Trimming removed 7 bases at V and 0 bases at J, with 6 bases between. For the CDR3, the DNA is TGTGCCAGCACAGCGGACCAAGAGACCCAGTACTTC. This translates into CASTADQETQYF.

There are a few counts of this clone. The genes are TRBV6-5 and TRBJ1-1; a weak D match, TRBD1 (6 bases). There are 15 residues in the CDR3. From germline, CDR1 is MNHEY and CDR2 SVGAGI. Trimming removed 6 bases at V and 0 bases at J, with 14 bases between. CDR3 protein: CASRTGTTMNTEAFF. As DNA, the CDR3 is TGTGCCAGCAGAACCGGGACAACAATGAACACTGAAGCTTTCTTT.

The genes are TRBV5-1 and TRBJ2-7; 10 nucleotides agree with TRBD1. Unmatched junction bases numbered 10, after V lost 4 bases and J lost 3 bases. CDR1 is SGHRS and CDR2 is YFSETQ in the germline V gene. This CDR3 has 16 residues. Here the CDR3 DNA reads TGCGCCAGCAGCCGGAGACAGGGGGCGTCCGTCTACGAGCAGTACTTC. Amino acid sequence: CASSRRQGASVYEQYF. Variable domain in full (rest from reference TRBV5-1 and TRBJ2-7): KAGVTQTPRYLIKTRGQQVTLSCSPISGHRSVSWYQQTPGQGLQFLFEYFSETQRNKGNFPGRFSGRQFSNSRSEMNVSTLELGDSALYLCASSRRQGASVYEQYFGPGTRLTVT.

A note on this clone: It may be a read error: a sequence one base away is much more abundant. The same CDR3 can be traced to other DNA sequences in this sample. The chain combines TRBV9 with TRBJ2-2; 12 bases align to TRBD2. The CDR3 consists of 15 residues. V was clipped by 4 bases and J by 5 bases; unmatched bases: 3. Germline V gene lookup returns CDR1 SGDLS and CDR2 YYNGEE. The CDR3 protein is CASSPGTSGTGELFF. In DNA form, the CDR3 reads TGTGCCAGCAGCCCCGGGACTAGCGGGACCGGGGAGCTGTTTTTT.

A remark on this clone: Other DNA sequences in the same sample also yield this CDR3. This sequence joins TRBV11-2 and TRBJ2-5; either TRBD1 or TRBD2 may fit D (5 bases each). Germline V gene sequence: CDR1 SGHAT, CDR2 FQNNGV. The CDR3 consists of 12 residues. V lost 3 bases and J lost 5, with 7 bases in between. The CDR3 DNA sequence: TGTGCCAGCAGCTTGGGACGGGAGACCCAGTACTTC. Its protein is CASSLGRETQYF.

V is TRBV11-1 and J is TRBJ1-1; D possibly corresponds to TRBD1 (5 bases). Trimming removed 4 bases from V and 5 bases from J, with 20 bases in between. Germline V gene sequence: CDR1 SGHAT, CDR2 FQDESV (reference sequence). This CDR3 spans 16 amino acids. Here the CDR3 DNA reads TGTGCCAGCAGCTCCGCTCTGGGAGGGGTGGGGACTGAAGCTTTCTTT. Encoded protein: CASSSALGGVGTEAFF.

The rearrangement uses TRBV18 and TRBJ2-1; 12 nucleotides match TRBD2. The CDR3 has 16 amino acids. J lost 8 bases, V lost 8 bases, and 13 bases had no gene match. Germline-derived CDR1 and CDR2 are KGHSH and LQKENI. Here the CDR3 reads CASAPGLAGFGDEQFF. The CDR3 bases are TGTGCCAGCGCGCCGGGACTAGCGGGCTTCGGGGATGAGCAGTTCTTC.

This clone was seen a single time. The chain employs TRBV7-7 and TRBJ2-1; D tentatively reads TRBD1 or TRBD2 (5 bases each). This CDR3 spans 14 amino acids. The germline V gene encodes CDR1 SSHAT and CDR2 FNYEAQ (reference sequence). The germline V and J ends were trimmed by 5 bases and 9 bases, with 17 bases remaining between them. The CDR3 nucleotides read TGTGCCAGCAGCGGGGGATCCACTAGTATTGAGCAGTTCTTC. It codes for CASSGGSTSIEQFF.

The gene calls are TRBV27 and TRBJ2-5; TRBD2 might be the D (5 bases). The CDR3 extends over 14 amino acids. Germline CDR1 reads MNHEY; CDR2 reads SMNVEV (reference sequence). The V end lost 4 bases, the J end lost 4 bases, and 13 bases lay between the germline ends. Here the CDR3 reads CASSSGGVGETQYF. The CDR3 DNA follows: TGTGCCAGCAGTTCCGGAGGCGTGGGAGAGACCCAGTACTTC.

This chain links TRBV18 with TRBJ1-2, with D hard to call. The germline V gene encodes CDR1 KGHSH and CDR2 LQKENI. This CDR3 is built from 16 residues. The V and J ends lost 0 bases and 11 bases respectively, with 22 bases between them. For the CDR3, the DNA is TGTGCCAGCTCACCACCTTTGGGCAGTTATTCTGGCTGGTACACCTTC. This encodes CASSPPLGSYSGWYTF.

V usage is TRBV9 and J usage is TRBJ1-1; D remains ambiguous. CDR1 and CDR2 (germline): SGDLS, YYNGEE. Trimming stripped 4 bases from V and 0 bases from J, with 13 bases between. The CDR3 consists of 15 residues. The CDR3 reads CASSSLTSLNTEAFF. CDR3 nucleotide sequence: TGTGCCAGCAGCTCCTTGACCAGCCTGAACACTGAAGCTTTCTTT.

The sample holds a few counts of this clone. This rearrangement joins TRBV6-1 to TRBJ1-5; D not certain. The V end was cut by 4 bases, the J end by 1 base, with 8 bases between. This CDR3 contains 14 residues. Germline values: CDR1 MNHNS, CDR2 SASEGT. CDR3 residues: CASSAFGSNQPQHF. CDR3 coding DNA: TGTGCCAGCAGTGCCTTCGGGAGCAATCAGCCCCAGCATTTT.

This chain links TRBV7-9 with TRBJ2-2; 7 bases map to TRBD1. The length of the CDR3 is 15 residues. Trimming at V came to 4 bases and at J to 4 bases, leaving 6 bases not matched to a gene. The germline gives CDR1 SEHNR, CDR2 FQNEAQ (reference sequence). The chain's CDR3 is CASSSGTVGTGELFF. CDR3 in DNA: TGTGCCAGCAGCTCCGGGACAGTCGGCACCGGGGAGCTGTTTTTT.

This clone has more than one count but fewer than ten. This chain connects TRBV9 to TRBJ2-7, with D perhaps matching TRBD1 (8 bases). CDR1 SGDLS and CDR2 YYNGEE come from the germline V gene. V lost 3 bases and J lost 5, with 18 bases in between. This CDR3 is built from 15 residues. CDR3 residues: CASSAQTGGVNEQYF. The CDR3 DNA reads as TGTGCCAGCAGCGCTCAAACAGGGGGGGTCAACGAGCAGTACTTC.

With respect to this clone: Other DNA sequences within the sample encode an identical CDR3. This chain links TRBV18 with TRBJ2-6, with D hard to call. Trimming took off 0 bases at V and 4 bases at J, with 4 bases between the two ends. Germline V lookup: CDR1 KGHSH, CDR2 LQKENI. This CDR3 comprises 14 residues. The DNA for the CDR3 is TGTGCCAGCTCACCACCATCAGGGGCCAACGTCCTGACTTTC. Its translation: CASSPPSGANVLTF. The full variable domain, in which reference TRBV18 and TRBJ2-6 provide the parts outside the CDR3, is NAGVMQNPRHLVRRRGQEARLRCSPMKGHSHVYWYRQLPEEGLKFMVYLQKENIIDESGMPKERFSAEFPKEGPSILRIQQVVRGDSAAYFCASSPPSGANVLTFGAGSRLTVL.

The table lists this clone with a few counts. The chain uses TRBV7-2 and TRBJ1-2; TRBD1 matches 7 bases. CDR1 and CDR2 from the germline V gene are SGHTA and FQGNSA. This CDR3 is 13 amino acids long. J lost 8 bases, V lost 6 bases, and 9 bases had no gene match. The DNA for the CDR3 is TGTGCCAGCAGTCAGGACAGGCGGGAGGGCTACACCTTC. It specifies CASSQDRREGYTF.

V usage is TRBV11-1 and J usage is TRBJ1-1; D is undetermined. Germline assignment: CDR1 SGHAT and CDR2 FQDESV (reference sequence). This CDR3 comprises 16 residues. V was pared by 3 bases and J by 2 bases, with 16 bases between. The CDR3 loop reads CASSFRIGGLNTEAFF. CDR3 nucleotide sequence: TGTGCCAGCAGCTTTCGGATCGGCGGCCTAAACACTGAAGCTTTCTTT.

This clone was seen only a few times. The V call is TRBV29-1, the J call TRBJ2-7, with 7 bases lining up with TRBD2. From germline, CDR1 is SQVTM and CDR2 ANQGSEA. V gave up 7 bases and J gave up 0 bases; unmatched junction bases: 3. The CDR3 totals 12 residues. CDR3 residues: CSAAGVSYEQYF. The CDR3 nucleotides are TGCAGCGCTGCGGGGGTCTCCTACGAGCAGTACTTC.